This TCR beta chain was profiled in a study of blood T cell repertoires in COVID-19. Whole-study context: The United States, Italy and Spain provided the acute and convalescent COVID-19 samples. T cells, B-cell-depleted T cells, or PBMCs provided the cDNA or gDNA that served as material.

CDR1 SGHRS and CDR2 YFSETQ come from the germline V gene. The CDR3 covers 15 residues. Trimming at V came to 4 bases and at J to 3 bases, leaving 6 bases not matched to a gene. As handled by the study authors: Nucleated cell counts were estimated from reference gene primer amplification. The repertoire was sequenced with immunoSEQ multiplex PCR; TCRdb's copy has only in-frame clones and lacks some. V and J calls and clone size are given by that table; D and trimming were obtained from the DNA. The sample lists 15,000 to 17,000 clones; approximately 78% were seen once. Sequenced sample: peripheral blood. The gene calls are TRBV5-1 and TRBJ1-1; 10 nucleotides agree with TRBD1. This receptor was obtained from an older man with active or convalescent COVID-19. CDR3 loop: CASSDRDRGDTEAFF. In DNA, the CDR3 is TGCGCCAGCAGCGACCGGGACAGGGGAGACACTGAAGCTTTCTTT.